This TCR beta chain was captured in a study of CD8 T cells in Susac syndrome. From germline, CDR1 is LGHDT and CDR2 YNNKEL (reference sequence). V was clipped by 2 bases and J by 2 bases, with 18 bases between them. CDR3 size: 17 residues. It was with random hexamers that roughly 0.45 to 1 ug RNA was reverse transcribed. Amplification of the TCR beta CDR3 was carried out by immunoSEQ multiplex PCR, which spanned a total of 54 Vbeta and 13 Jbeta segments. MiXCR, run by TCRdb on the immunoSEQ multiplex PCR reads, gives a single entry per CDR3 protein. Of a few hundred thousand distinct CDR3 sequences in the sample, approximately 95% were seen once. TCR beta sequences were obtained from blood CD8+ and CD4+ T cells. The multiple sclerosis control cohort comprised treatment-naive individuals presenting with stable or active relapsing-remitting disease. Negative isolation yielded CD8+ and CD4+ T cells; FACS enriched TEMRA cells.

This sequence joins TRBV3-1 and TRBJ2-5; D assignment may be TRBD1 or TRBD2 (5 bases each). Specimen: CD4+ T cells from PBMCs. This receptor was identified in a human donor with multiple sclerosis. CDR3 loop: CASSQRGKYTGQETQYF. The CDR3 DNA reads TGTGCCAGCAGCCAACGGGGCAAGTATACGGGGCAAGAGACCCAGTACTTC.